This paragraph covers one T cell receptor (beta chain) sequence. The antigen is undetermined. CDR1 and CDR2 (germline): SQVTM, ANQGSEA. V lost 4 bases and J 8 bases, leaving 12 bases between the germline ends. The CDR3 totals 12 residues. Quantitative 5'-RACE with molecular barcodes was used to make the TCR beta libraries. One entry per CDR3 protein, called by TCRdb with MiXCR from the 5' RACE reads. The sample holds under 300,000 distinct CDR3 sequences; around a tenth are singletons and the top ten take less than 7.5%. This sample is drawn from a study of CD8 T cells in ankylosing spondylitis. Notes on the study in general: In synovial fluid and blood from reactive arthritis, some motif variants were previously reported. The study identified a TCR beta motif of several highly homologous variants that appeared characteristic of ankylosing spondylitis blood.

This receptor was taken from a male donor with ankylosing spondylitis or in good health (not recorded which). The rearrangement uses TRBV29-1 and TRBJ2-1; D may be TRBD1 or TRBD2 (5 bases each). Sequenced: blood, either unsorted or a sorted T cell fraction (not recorded which). In nucleotides, the CDR3 is TGCAGCGTTGCGTCTGGGGGTCATGAGCAGTTCTTC. Protein sequence: CSVASGGHEQFF.